This passage covers 17 T cell receptor beta chains from one sample sequenced in a study of cytomegalovirus exposure and HLA in healthy donors. In the PCR, 60 Vbeta and 13 Jbeta primers were used. Clones were sequenced by immunoSEQ multiplex PCR, and TCRdb holds only the in-frame ones, with some missing. This table has about 140,000 clones, about three quarters appearing once. Sequencing was performed on PBMCs. The receptors stem from a male donor in good health and CMV-seropositive.

The chain couples TRBV5-6 to TRBJ2-3; D is ambiguous. The CDR3 length is 15 residues. CDR1 and CDR2 (germline): SGHDT, YYEEEE. V was trimmed by 1 base and J by 3 bases, leaving 12 bases between them. The CDR3 loop reads CASSLFSSGTDTQYF. The DNA of the CDR3 is TGTGCCAGCAGCTTGTTTTCTAGTGGAACAGATACGCAGTATTTT. The variable domain in full, with the rest retrieved from reference TRBV5-6 and TRBJ2-3, is DAGVTQSPTHLIKTRGQQVTLRCSPKSGHDTVSWYQQALGQGPQFIFQYYEEEERQRGNFPDRFSGHQFPNYSSELNVNALLLGDSALYLCASSLFSSGTDTQYFGPGTRLTVL.

The V call is TRBV28, the J call TRBJ2-7; perhaps TRBD2 as D (6 bases). The CDR3 covers 12 residues. Per germline, CDR1 MDHEN and CDR2 SYDVKM. V shed 6 bases and J shed 7 bases, with 13 bases lying between them. The CDR3 coding sequence is TGTGCCAGCAGCCCCAGACTAGTTGAGCAGTACTTC. Protein sequence: CASSPRLVEQYF.

The rearrangement uses TRBV28 and TRBJ1-5; tentatively, D is TRBD1 (5 bases). Trimming pared 8 bases from V and 4 bases from J, leaving 15 bases between. Germline loops: CDR1 MDHEN, CDR2 SYDVKM. This CDR3 is 14 amino acids long. The CDR3 reads CASQGGARNQPQHF. The CDR3 nucleotides are TGTGCCAGCCAGGGTGGGGCAAGGAATCAGCCCCAGCATTTT.

This clone was picked up one time. This sequence joins TRBV2 and TRBJ1-5; possible D gene TRBD1, 5 bases. The ends were cut back, 7 bases at V and 4 bases at J, with 11 bases in the middle. The germline CDR1 and CDR2 sequences are SNHLY and FYNNEI. CDR3 length: 13 residues. CDR3 bases: TGTGCCAGCACCAAGGAGGGGAATCAGCCCCAGCATTTT. The encoded protein is CASTKEGNQPQHF.

This sequence joins TRBV5-4 and TRBJ1-5; TRBD1 matches at 7 bases. The germline V gene encodes CDR1 SGHNT and CDR2 YYREEE (reference sequence). The CDR3 has 17 residues. V lost 2 bases to trimming and J lost 7 bases; unmatched junction nucleotides: 15. CDR3 in DNA: TGTGCCAGCAGCTTTGGAGGTGGGCAGGGGGAATCCCAGCCCCAGCATTTT. Amino acids: CASSFGGGQGESQPQHF.

This chain joins TRBV6-6 and TRBJ2-7; a possible D gene is TRBD1 (6 bases). The germline V and J ends were trimmed by 5 bases and 5 bases, with 16 bases remaining between them. This CDR3 has 14 residues. The germline CDR1 and CDR2 sequences are MNHNY and SVGAGI (reference sequence). CDR3 sequence (DNA): TGTGCCAGCAGTAAACCGGGACAATTAGACGAGCAGTACTTC. It is translated as CASSKPGQLDEQYF.

This clone is a singleton in its sample. The V and J genes are TRBV19 and TRBJ2-1; 8 bases line up with TRBD1. The J segment lost 2 bases and the V segment lost 6 bases, leaving 9 bases of the junction unmatched. CDR3 length: 16 residues. Germline V gene sequence: CDR1 LNHDA, CDR2 SQIVND (reference sequence). The CDR3, as DNA: TGTGCCAGTAGATCGGGCGACAGGGGTGCCTACAATGAGCAGTTCTTC. Amino acids: CASRSGDRGAYNEQFF.

The chain joins TRBV9 to TRBJ2-3; 12 bases are shared with TRBD2. This CDR3 region has 15 residues. V shed 3 bases, J shed 6 bases, and the junction held 5 bases outside the gene matches. Germline V gene lookup returns CDR1 SGDLS and CDR2 YYNGEE. The CDR3 region is CASSASGGAGDTQYF. As DNA, the CDR3 is TGTGCCAGCAGCGCTAGCGGGGGGGCCGGGGATACGCAGTATTTT.

The chain couples TRBV6-5 to TRBJ2-7, with D possibly TRBD2 on 5 matching bases. The CDR3 length is 16 residues. The V end was cut by 0 bases, the J end by 0 bases, with 12 bases between. CDR1 MNHEY and CDR2 SVGAGI come from the germline V gene. CDR3 bases: TGTGCCAGCAGTTACTCGAAAATCGGGGTCTCCTACGAGCAGTACTTC. Its translation: CASSYSKIGVSYEQYF.

The CDR3, as DNA: TGTGCCAGCAGCGTAATCGGACGGGGGGGCCTTGGTGAGCAGTTCTTC. Its protein product is CASSVIGRGGLGEQFF. The chain is built from TRBV9 and TRBJ2-1; TRBD2 aligns across 8 bases. V lost 1 base and J lost 9; bases outside the gene matches: 12. Per germline, CDR1 SGDLS and CDR2 YYNGEE. CDR3 length: 16 amino acids.

The chain employs TRBV4-3 and TRBJ2-5, with a weak D call TRBD2 (5 bases). The end of the DNA fits TRBJ2-7 better, so the J call may be wrong. Germline V lookup: CDR1 LGHNA, CDR2 YSLEER. The CDR3 totals 15 residues. In DNA, the CDR3 is TGCGCCAGCAGCCAAGATCTTGCACTAGCCTACGAGCAGTACTTC. Translating gives CASSQDLALAYEQYF.

This clone was counted only a few times. The gene calls are TRBV4-3 and TRBJ1-4; 7 bases map to TRBD1. The CDR3 length is 14 residues. Per the germline V gene, CDR1 is LGHNA and CDR2 is YSLEER. With V trimmed by 2 bases and J by 7 bases, 4 bases remained unmatched. CDR3 sequence (DNA): TGCGCCAGCAGCCAATTGACAGGGTTTGAAAAACTGTTTTTT. It specifies CASSQLTGFEKLFF.

The V gene is TRBV5-1, the J gene TRBJ2-7; 10 bases map to TRBD2. Germline lookup yields CDR1 SGHRS and CDR2 YFSETQ. The CDR3 has 17 amino acids. Trimming cost V 3 bases and J 0 bases; bases outside gene matches: 9. The CDR3, as DNA: TGCGCCAGCAGCTGGGGATTAGCGGGAGGTAGCTCCTACGAGCAGTACTTC. This gives the protein CASSWGLAGGSSYEQYF.

The CDR3 reads CASSLQGASNQPQHF. As DNA, the CDR3 is TGTGCCAGCAGCCTACAGGGGGCAAGCAATCAGCCCCAGCATTTT. The chain couples TRBV2 to TRBJ1-5; 9 bases agree with TRBD1. Germline V CDR1 and CDR2: SNHLY, FYNNEI. CDR3 length: 15 amino acids. Trimming took 6 bases from V and 1 from J; bases not matched to a gene: 4.

The chain recombines TRBV5-8 with TRBJ1-6; perhaps TRBD1 as D (5 bases). There are 14 residues in the CDR3. V lost 4 bases and J lost 7, with 12 bases in between. The germline V gene has CDR1 SGHTS and CDR2 YDEGEE. DNA of the CDR3: TGTGCCAGCAGCATAACAGGTCTCAATTCACCCCTCCACTTT. This sequence encodes CASSITGLNSPLHF.

The gene calls are TRBV5-1 and TRBJ2-3; 9 bases are shared with TRBD1. The CDR3 spans 16 residues. J lost 2 bases, V lost 0 bases, and 4 bases had no gene match. Germline loops: CDR1 SGHRS, CDR2 YFSETQ. CDR3: CASSLDRTGDTDTQYF. CDR3 DNA sequence: TGCGCCAGCAGCTTGGATAGGACAGGGGACACAGATACGCAGTATTTT.

V usage is TRBV5-1 and J usage is TRBJ1-6; 8 nucleotides match TRBD1. The V and J ends lost 4 bases and 9 bases, in that order; junction bases with no gene match: 9. This CDR3 region has 15 residues. Germline CDR1 and CDR2: SGHRS and YFSETQ. The CDR3 sequence: CASSRGGQEGSPLHF. Here the CDR3 DNA reads TGCGCCAGCAGCCGCGGGGGACAGGAGGGTTCACCCCTCCACTTT.